This T cell receptor beta chain emerged from a study of T cell responses to AZD1222 COVID-19 vaccine. TCRdb's table, derived via immunoSEQ multiplex PCR, lists solely in-frame clones and lacks some. The sample lists 150,000 to 200,000 clones, 87% occurring once. This receptor was taken from an adult in good health. Sequences were derived from peripheral blood, sampled on day 0 of MenACWY control vaccination.

The CDR3 region has the DNA TGTGCCAGCAGTTACGAGGGGGCTACGGCAGATACGCAGTATTTT. Its protein product is CASSYEGATADTQYF. V usage is TRBV6-5 and J usage is TRBJ2-3; 7 bases map to TRBD1. The CDR3 length is 15 residues. With 2 bases clipped from V and 4 bases from J, the junction kept 6 bases outside the gene matches. In germline, CDR1 is MNHEY, CDR2 SVGAGI.